The present TCR beta chain was sequenced within a study of T cell clonality in common variable immunodeficiency. The study, taken as a whole, reports: Authors noted CVID clonality's cause needs subpopulation repertoire sequencing.

The CDR3 sequence is 14 residues long. CDR1 is SGHRS, CDR2 YFSETQ, per germline. TCRdb's copy holds only in-frame clones and misses some; the assay was immunoSEQ multiplex PCR. This sample has under 60,000 clones, each found more than once. This clone was detected ten times or more. No antigen is known for it. The read halts 3 residues ahead of the CDR3 end, with the missing end drawn from the germline J gene. The V call is TRBV5-1, the J call TRBJ1-2, with 11 bases aligning to TRBD1. Sample: peripheral blood mononuclear cells. The source is a person aged 18-69 years in good health. CDR3 in amino acids: CASSLVDRGRGYTF. The sequenced CDR3 bases are TGCGCCAGCAGCCTTGTGGACAGGGGGCGAGGC.